Each of the 28 T cell receptor beta chains below was sequenced from the same sample in a study of T cells in Graves' hyperthyroidism and ophthalmopathy. Amplification targeted TCR beta CDR3 regions from RNA transcripts. The TCR CDR3 first-round RT-PCR relied on the HTBI primer set. Each CDR3 protein is one row after TCRdb ran MiXCR on the multiplex PCR reads. The table records about 210,000 distinct CDR3 sequences, roughly 17% of them present only once. Sequencing used blood. These receptors were taken from a man over 45 with Graves' hyperthyroidism.

This clonotype appeared many times. The rearrangement joins TRBV3-1 to TRBJ2-1, with D possibly matching TRBD2 (5 bases). V was shortened by 0 bases and J by 9 bases, with 9 bases between the two germline ends. The CDR3 has 13 residues. CDR1 LGHDT and CDR2 YNNKEL come from the germline V gene (reference sequence). In DNA, the CDR3 is TGTGCCAGCAGCCAAGACAACGGGGTTGAGCAGTTCTTC. Translating it yields CASSQDNGVEQFF.

The rearrangement joins TRBV9 to TRBJ2-7; 12 nucleotides align to TRBD2. Germline loops: CDR1 SGDLS, CDR2 YYNGEE. The CDR3 length is 16 residues. Unmatched junction bases numbered 9, after V lost 2 bases and J lost 6 bases. The DNA for the CDR3 is TGTGCCAGCAGCGTGACTAGCGGGAGTCTTCTTAGCGAGCAGTACTTC. It yields the protein CASSVTSGSLLSEQYF.

This chain uses TRBV6-2 or TRBV6-3 with TRBJ2-1; D is perhaps TRBD2 (5 bases). Germline CDR1 and CDR2: MNHEY and SVGEGT. The CDR3 is 16 residues long. V was trimmed by 7 bases and J by 0 bases, leaving 16 bases between them. The CDR3 coding sequence is TGTGCCAGCAAACCATCCCTAGGGAGCTCCTACAATGAGCAGTTCTTC. Protein: CASKPSLGSSYNEQFF.

This clonotype turned up a few times. The chain links TRBV20-1 to TRBJ1-2; D uncertain. CDR3 length: 10 amino acids. Germline-derived CDR1 and CDR2 are DFQATT and SNEGSKA (reference sequence). Trimming removed 1 base at V and 8 bases at J, with 5 bases between. CDR3 sequence: CSARVRGYTF. Written as DNA, the CDR3 is TGCAGTGCTAGAGTGCGCGGCTACACCTTC.

Many counts were recorded for this clonotype. The chain combines TRBV20-1 with TRBJ2-5; D perhaps matches TRBD1 (6 bases). The V gene lost 0 bases and the J gene lost 5 bases, with 19 bases spanning the gap. Germline V gene data show CDR1 as DFQATT and CDR2 as SNEGSKA (reference sequence). CDR3 size: 16 residues. This chain's CDR3 is CSARDATQGGGETQYF. CDR3 nucleotides: TGCAGTGCTAGAGATGCGACACAGGGTGGTGGTGAGACCCAGTACTTC.

The V gene is TRBV12-3 or TRBV12-4, the J gene TRBJ2-7; 7 nucleotides align to TRBD1. With 5 bases clipped from V and 2 bases from J, the junction kept 3 bases outside the gene matches. The CDR3 runs 13 residues. For the CDR3, the DNA is TGTGCCAGCAGTCGACAGGGCGCCTACGAGCAGTACTTC. Translated, it gives CASSRQGAYEQYF.

This clonotype was counted between two and nine times. This chain links TRBV20-1 with TRBJ1-2; the D is unclear. V was trimmed by 2 bases and J by 6 bases, leaving 10 bases between them. The CDR3 runs 12 residues. Per the germline V gene, CDR1 is DFQATT and CDR2 is SNEGSKA (reference sequence). CDR3 nucleotides: TGCAGTGCTAGACCGCGATACAATGGCTACACCTTC. Its protein is CSARPRYNGYTF.

This chain uses TRBV14 with TRBJ2-1; unclear D gene. Trimming shortened V by 1 base and J by 3 bases, and 10 bases separated the two germline ends. CDR3 length: 15 residues. Germline-derived CDR1 and CDR2 are SGHDN and FVKESK. CDR3 region: CASSQGPRFYNEQFF. The DNA for the CDR3 is TGTGCCAGCAGCCAAGGGCCCAGGTTCTACAATGAGCAGTTCTTC.

V and J are TRBV27 and TRBJ2-7; D perhaps matches TRBD1 (6 bases). V dropped 2 bases and J dropped 2 bases, with 19 bases sitting between them. Germline V gene data show CDR1 as MNHEY and CDR2 as SMNVEV (reference sequence). The CDR3 totals 17 residues. The CDR3 is CASSLRFGTGQPYEQYF. In nucleotides, the CDR3 is TGTGCCAGCAGTTTACGCTTCGGCACAGGGCAGCCCTACGAGCAGTACTTC.

This clonotype showed up many times. The J gene is TRBJ2-7, the V gene TRBV20-1, with 9 positions matching TRBD2. The CDR3 has 14 residues. The germline V gene has CDR1 DFQATT and CDR2 SNEGSKA (reference sequence). The V and J ends lost 1 base and 5 bases, in that order; junction bases with no gene match: 6. CDR3 DNA: TGCAGTGCTAGAGGGAGCGGGAGGCGCGACGAGCAGTACTTC. It is translated as CSARGSGRRDEQYF.

The chain recombines TRBV10-3 with TRBJ1-5; TRBD1 matches 11 bases. Germline-derived CDR1 and CDR2 are ENHRY and SYGVKD. V shed 4 bases and J 7 bases; nucleotides not matched to a gene: 3. The CDR3 runs 14 residues. CDR3 sequence: CAISGTGGGQPQHF. The DNA for the CDR3 is TGTGCCATCAGTGGGACAGGGGGCGGGCAGCCCCAGCATTTT.

This clonotype was found many times. V usage is TRBV20-1 and J usage is TRBJ2-1; TRBD2 agrees at 12 bases. The CDR3 covers 14 residues. Germline lookup yields CDR1 DFQATT and CDR2 SNEGSKA (reference sequence). J lost 8 bases, V lost 6 bases, and 8 bases had no gene match. CDR3 residues: CSAPLAGGLDEQFF. The CDR3 region has the DNA TGCAGTGCCCCACTAGCGGGAGGCCTCGATGAGCAGTTCTTC.

This clonotype was detected many times. The chain uses TRBV20-1 and TRBJ2-1, with 8 bases that match TRBD2. There are 15 residues in the CDR3. Per the germline V gene, CDR1 is DFQATT and CDR2 is SNEGSKA (reference sequence). Trimming cost V 4 bases and J 6 bases; bases outside gene matches: 11. The chain's CDR3 is CSAKGTSGRANEQFF. In nucleotides, the CDR3 is TGCAGTGCTAAGGGTACTAGCGGTAGAGCCAATGAGCAGTTCTTC.

This clonotype was observed at least ten times. One end of the junction is discordant with germline, which a read error may explain. V and J are TRBV5-1 and TRBJ1-6, with D unclear. The CDR3 length is 12 residues. Germline values: CDR1 SGHRS, CDR2 YFSETQ. Here the CDR3 DNA reads TGCGCCAGCAGCCTCTATGATTCACCCCTCCACTTT. This sequence encodes CASSLYDSPLHF. Full variable domain (remainder filled in from reference TRBV5-1 and TRBJ1-6): KAGVTQTPRYLIKTRGQQVTLSCSPISGHRSVSWYQQTPGQGLQFLFEYFSETQRNKGNFPGRFSGRQFSNSRSEMNVSTLELGDSALYLCASSLYDSPLHFGNGTRLTVT.

This clonotype was recorded at least ten times. The V call is TRBV7-3, the J call TRBJ2-3, with TRBD2 matching 14 bases. Germline CDR1 SGHTA, CDR2 FQGTGA. V shed 5 bases and J 6 bases; nucleotides not matched to a gene: 7. The CDR3 totals 16 residues. The CDR3 sequence is CASSPGLAGGGDTQYF. The CDR3, as DNA: TGTGCCAGCAGCCCAGGACTAGCGGGAGGAGGGGATACGCAGTATTTT.

This clonotype was seen repeatedly, ten times or more. The V gene is TRBV28, the J gene TRBJ1-5, with D perhaps matching TRBD1 (6 bases). The CDR3 is made up of 16 amino acids. Germline assignment: CDR1 MDHEN and CDR2 SYDVKM. Between the trimmed V and J ends, which lost 7 bases and 5 bases, there was a span of 21 bases. The CDR3 spells CASINQGGGYYQPQHF. CDR3 bases: TGTGCCAGCATCAACCAAGGGGGAGGGTATTATCAGCCCCAGCATTTT.

The chain combines TRBV9 with TRBJ2-2; 10 nucleotides match TRBD2. Losses at the gene ends were 0 bases for V and 7 bases for J; bases not matched to a gene: 9. Germline V gene sequence: CDR1 SGDLS, CDR2 YYNGEE. The CDR3 spans 17 residues. CDR3 in DNA: TGTGCCAGCAGCGTAGTGGGGCTAGCGGGAGCCGGCGGGGAGCTGTTTTTT. Translating gives CASSVVGLAGAGGELFF.

This clonotype was counted a few times. The J gene is TRBJ1-4, the V gene TRBV3-1, with TRBD1 identical over 7 bases. The CDR3 loop spans 16 amino acids. Germline CDR1 reads LGHDT; CDR2 reads YNNKEL (reference sequence). Trimming cost V 4 bases and J 0 bases; bases outside gene matches: 5. The CDR3 protein is CASSPGQFATNEKLFF. Written as DNA, the CDR3 is TGTGCCAGCAGCCCGGGACAGTTTGCAACTAATGAAAAACTGTTTTTT.

This clonotype was counted many times. This chain links TRBV7-2 with TRBJ2-5; 7 nucleotides align to TRBD2. The CDR3 covers 15 residues. The germline CDR1 and CDR2 sequences are SGHTA and FQGNSA. V gave up 3 bases and J gave up 5 bases; unmatched junction bases: 9. The CDR3 nucleotides are TGTGCCAGCAGCTTCGCGGGAGCCTCGGGGGAGACCCAGTACTTC. It codes for CASSFAGASGETQYF.

At least ten counts were recorded for this clonotype. The chain links TRBV7-8 to TRBJ1-1, with D perhaps TRBD1 (5 bases). CDR3 size: 15 residues. Germline V gene data show CDR1 as SGHVS and CDR2 as FQNEAQ. Trimming took off 5 bases at V and 11 bases at J, with 24 bases between the two ends. The CDR3 DNA follows: TGTGCCAGCAGCCCCCAGGCGGGGGTTGCTACATCGGCTTTCTTT. It encodes CASSPQAGVATSAFF.

V and J are TRBV28 and TRBJ2-7; 8 bases are shared with TRBD2. CDR1 and CDR2 from the germline V gene are MDHEN and SYDVKM. The CDR3 sequence is 14 residues long. Trimming at V came to 7 bases and at J to 0 bases, leaving 5 bases not matched to a gene. The CDR3 nucleotides read TGTGCCAGCAATCCGAGCGGGAGCTCCTACGAGCAGTACTTC. This sequence encodes CASNPSGSSYEQYF. Full variable domain (outside the CDR3, taken from reference TRBV28 and TRBJ2-7): DVKVTQSSRYLVKRTGEKVFLECVQDMDHENMFWYRQDPGLGLRLIYFSYDVKMKEKGDIPEGYSVSREKKERFSLILESASTNQTSMYLCASNPSGSSYEQYFGPGTRLTVT.

Concerning this clonotype itself: At one boundary the junction diverges from the germline segment, which might be a read error. V is TRBV7-8 and J is TRBJ2-1; D not resolved. This CDR3 spans 15 amino acids. The V gene's germline CDR1 is SGHVS and CDR2 FQNEAQ. The CDR3 DNA is TGTGCCAGCAGCTTAGTGGTCTGGAGAAACAATGAGCAGCTCTTC. This translates into CASSLVVWRNNEQLF.

The chain employs TRBV27 and TRBJ1-2, with D uncertain. With 6 bases removed from V and 7 bases from J, the gap between germline ends came to 12 bases. CDR3 length: 12 residues. Germline V lookup: CDR1 MNHEY, CDR2 SMNVEV (reference sequence). CDR3: CASSPGGSGYTF. CDR3 DNA: TGTGCCAGCAGCCCTGGCGGGTCTGGCTACACCTTC.

This clonotype has ten or more counts. The V and J genes are TRBV28 and TRBJ2-2, with 11 bases identical to TRBD2. This CDR3 is 19 amino acids long. CDR1 and CDR2 (germline): MDHEN, SYDVKM. Germline trimming cut 3 bases from V and 0 bases from J; bases unmatched to any gene: 9. CDR3 nucleotides: TGTGCCAGCAGTTTTCGTGCACTACTAGCGGGGGCGAACACCGGGGAGCTGTTTTTT. The encoded protein is CASSFRALLAGANTGELFF.

There are many counts of this clonotype. CDR3 nucleotides: TGTGCCAGCAGCTTTTCCGGGACTAGGGCCAAAAACATTCAGTACTTC. Amino acids: CASSFSGTRAKNIQYF. The V and J genes are TRBV11-3 and TRBJ2-4; 8 nucleotides align to TRBD2. This CDR3 is built from 16 residues. Germline V gene data show CDR1 as SGHNT and CDR2 as YENEEA. Germline trimming cut 3 bases from V and 1 base from J; bases unmatched to any gene: 5.

The chain combines TRBV20-1 with TRBJ2-3; TRBD2 agrees at 15 bases. J lost 6 bases, V lost 0 bases, and 4 bases had no gene match. The length of the CDR3 is 16 residues. Per germline, CDR1 DFQATT and CDR2 SNEGSKA (reference sequence). The CDR3 DNA reads as TGCAGTGCTAGAGAGGGGGGGACTAGCGGGAGGGATACGCAGTATTTT. As protein: CSAREGGTSGRDTQYF.

This clonotype has at least ten counts. V and J are TRBV3-1 and TRBJ1-1, with a possible D match to TRBD1 (5 bases). The CDR3 extends over 14 amino acids. CDR1 is LGHDT, CDR2 YNNKEL, per germline (reference sequence). Trimming removed 4 bases at V and 5 bases at J, with 14 bases between. The DNA for the CDR3 is TGTGCCAGCAGCCTGCGTGGGGGAAGTACTGAAGCTTTCTTT. The encoded protein is CASSLRGGSTEAFF.

This clonotype was detected ten times or more. The rearrangement uses TRBV6-5 and TRBJ2-1; D remains unclear. Per the germline V gene, CDR1 is MNHEY and CDR2 is SVGAGI. The CDR3 sequence is 15 residues long. The germline V and J ends were trimmed by 2 bases and 4 bases, with 12 bases remaining between them. The CDR3 nucleotides read TGTGCCAGCAGTTACACTACCTCCCAATACAATGAGCAGTTCTTC. Translation gives CASSYTTSQYNEQFF.